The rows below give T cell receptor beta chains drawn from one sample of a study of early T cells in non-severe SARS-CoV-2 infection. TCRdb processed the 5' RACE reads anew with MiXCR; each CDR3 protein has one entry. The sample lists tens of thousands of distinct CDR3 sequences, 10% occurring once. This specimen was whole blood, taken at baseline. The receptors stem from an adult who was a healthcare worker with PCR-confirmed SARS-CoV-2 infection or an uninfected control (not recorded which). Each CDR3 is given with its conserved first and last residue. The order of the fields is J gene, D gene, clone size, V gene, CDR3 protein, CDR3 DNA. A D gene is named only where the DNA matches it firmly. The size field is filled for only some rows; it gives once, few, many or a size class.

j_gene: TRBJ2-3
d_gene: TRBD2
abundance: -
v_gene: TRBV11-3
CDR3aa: CASSSGTSGRPYTDTQYF
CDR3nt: TGTGCCAGCAGCTCGGGGACTAGCGGGCGCCCGTACACAGATACGCAGTATTTT

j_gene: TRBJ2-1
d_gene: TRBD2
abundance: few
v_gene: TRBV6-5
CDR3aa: CASRRLAEQFF
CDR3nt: TGTGCCAGCAGGCGACTAGCGGAGCAGTTCTTC

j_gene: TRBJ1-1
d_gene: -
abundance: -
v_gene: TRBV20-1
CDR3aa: CSARVGATEAFF
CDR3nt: TGCAGTGCTAGAGTAGGGGCCACTGAAGCTTTCTTT

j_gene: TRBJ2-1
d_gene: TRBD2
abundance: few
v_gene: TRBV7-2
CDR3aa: CASSSPQTRGGRDEQFF
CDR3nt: TGTGCCAGCAGCTCGCCCCAGACGCGGGGGGGCAGGGATGAGCAGTTCTTC

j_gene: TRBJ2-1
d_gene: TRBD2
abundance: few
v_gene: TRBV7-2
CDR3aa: CASSPRAGGYNEQFF
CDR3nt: TGTGCCAGCAGCCCGAGGGCGGGAGGGTACAATGAGCAGTTCTTC

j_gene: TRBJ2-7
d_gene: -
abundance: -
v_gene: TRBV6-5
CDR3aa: CASSYSGGSYEQYF
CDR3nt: TGTGCCAGCAGTTACTCGGGAGGAAGCTACGAGCAGTACTTC

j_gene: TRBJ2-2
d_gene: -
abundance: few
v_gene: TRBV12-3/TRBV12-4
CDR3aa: CASSSGTIGTGELFF
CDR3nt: TGTGCCAGCAGTTCCGGGACAATAGGGACCGGGGAGCTGTTTTTT

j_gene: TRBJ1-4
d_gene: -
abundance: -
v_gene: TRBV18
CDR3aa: CASSPQRGRGDFWALFF
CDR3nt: TGTGCCAGCTCACCCCAGCGAGGACGAGGAGATTTTTGGGCACTGTTTTTT

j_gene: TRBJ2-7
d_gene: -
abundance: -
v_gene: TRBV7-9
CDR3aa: CASSRDLLGEQYF
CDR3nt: TGTGCCAGCAGCCGAGACCTGCTCGGCGAGCAGTACTTC

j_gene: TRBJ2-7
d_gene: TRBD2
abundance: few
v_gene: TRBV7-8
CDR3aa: CASSSGLAELYEQYF
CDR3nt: TGTGCCAGCAGCTCGGGACTAGCGGAACTTTACGAGCAGTACTTC

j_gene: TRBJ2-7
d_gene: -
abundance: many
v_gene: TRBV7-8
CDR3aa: CASSLVMGQSSYEQYF
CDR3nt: TGTGCCAGCAGCTTAGTAATGGGGCAAAGCTCCTACGAGCAGTACTTC

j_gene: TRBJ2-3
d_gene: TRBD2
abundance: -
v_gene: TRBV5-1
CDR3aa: CASSDGTSGVVTDTQYF
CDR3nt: TGCGCCAGCAGCGACGGGACTAGCGGGGTCGTTACAGATACGCAGTATTTT

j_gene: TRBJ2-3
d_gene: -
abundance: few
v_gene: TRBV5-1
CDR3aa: CASSLFPGTDTQYF
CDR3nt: TGCGCCAGCAGCTTGTTCCCCGGCACAGATACGCAGTATTTT

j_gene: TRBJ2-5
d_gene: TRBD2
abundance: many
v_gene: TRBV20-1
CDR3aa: CSARDPWLAANQETQYF
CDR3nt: TGCAGTGCTAGAGATCCGTGGCTAGCGGCGAACCAAGAGACCCAGTACTTC

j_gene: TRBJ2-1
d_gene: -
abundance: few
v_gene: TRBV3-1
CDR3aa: CASSQDAGSSSVEQFF
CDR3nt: TGTGCCAGCAGCCAAGATGCGGGGTCATCGTCGGTTGAGCAGTTCTTC

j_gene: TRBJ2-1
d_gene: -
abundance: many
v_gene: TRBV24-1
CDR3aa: CATSVGGGLFRDEQFF
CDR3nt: TGTGCCACCAGTGTAGGGGGTGGACTCTTTCGGGATGAGCAGTTCTTC

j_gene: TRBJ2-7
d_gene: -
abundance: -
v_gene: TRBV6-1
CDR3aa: CASSATGGVSEQYF
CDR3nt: TGTGCCAGCAGTGCGACAGGTGGGGTCAGCGAGCAGTACTTC

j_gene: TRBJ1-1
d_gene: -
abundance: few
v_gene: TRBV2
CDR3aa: CASSVGGAPNTEAFF
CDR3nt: TGTGCCAGCAGTGTAGGGGGGGCGCCGAACACTGAAGCTTTCTTT

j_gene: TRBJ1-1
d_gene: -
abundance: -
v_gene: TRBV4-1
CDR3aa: CASSRGDLPNTEAFF
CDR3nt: TGCGCCAGCAGCCGGGGAGACTTGCCGAACACTGAAGCTTTCTTT

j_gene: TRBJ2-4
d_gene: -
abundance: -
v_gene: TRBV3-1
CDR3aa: CASSHLSRRAIQYF
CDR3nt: TGTGCCAGCAGCCACCTAAGTAGGAGGGCCATTCAGTACTTC